This TCR beta chain was found in a study of shared clonotypes between healthy human individuals (dated by TCRdb to 2020 to 2021). The study in broad terms: Two women and a few men aged 18 to 49 years were included in the cohort. For each donor, CD4 naive and CD4 memory were each run on three plates, CD8 naive on two plates, and CD8 memory on one plate. To estimate repertoire size and how much clonotype sharing occurs between individuals, the study deeply sequenced the blood TCR repertoires of several healthy adults. To increase sequencing depth and limit assay-specific biases, different laboratories used diverse techniques to prepare libraries and sequence TCR repertoires. Leukapheresis yielded between about 0.94 and 9 billion PBMCs per donor. Beyond this particular receptor, the publication reports: Roughly 5% of naive CD4, 3.5% of naive CD8, 2% to 2.5% of memory CD4, and roughly 0.4% of memory CD8 clonotypes were shared across a handful of donors. Incomplete sequencing was indicated by rarefaction of sorted-subset datasets, despite the large sequencing depth. Compared with non-shared clonotypes, clonotypes shared by all four sorted-subset donors had higher generation probabilities. Only blood was sampled, and tissue TCR repertoires likely differ from those in blood. Pairwise subsampling led to the expectation that sequencing depth would affect the degree of clonotype sharing among donors. The small number of donors limited the genetic and exposure-history diversity represented. Naive subsets generally had larger estimated clonotype richness than memory subsets.

The donors were healthy, HIV-negative adults who had no recently reported acute infections or vaccinations. All donors were Caucasian adults living in Nashville, Tennessee, USA. CD4+ T cells were enriched through magnetic negative selection, after which naive cells were positively selected on CD45RA and the remaining negative fraction served as the memory subset. Blood was collected by leukapheresis, and PBMCs were isolated by Ficoll-Histopaque density gradient centrifugation and then cryopreserved in liquid nitrogen vapor phase. Analytical flow cytometry was used to check the purity and quantity of each magnetically sorted T cell population. Genomic DNA was isolated from each sorted fraction and quantified by UV absorbance on a Nanodrop 2000c. Using the deep immunoSEQ assay, TCR CDR3 regions were amplified from genomic DNA by multiplex PCR. Extracted genomic DNA from each cell subset was spread evenly across all wells of several immunoSEQ 96-well plates, with each plate serving as a replicate. For sorted subsets, approximately 200 ng of genomic DNA, equivalent to 30,000 or so T cell genomes, went into each replicate PCR. Purified libraries were quantified with a Qubit 3.0 fluorometer, sized on a Bioanalyzer 2100, and re-quantified with the KAPA Library Quantification kit. A separate single-read 150-cycle Illumina NextSeq 550 flow cell was used to sequence each immunoSEQ 96-well plate. On the authors' methods: The immunoSEQ output contained only junctional sequences without quality scores, so filtering could not match that applied to full-length reads. To assign V/J genes and CDR3, sequences were annotated using PyIR, a Python wrapper for IgBLAST v1.9, with IMGT germline references. Reads were filtered out if the reads had weak V/J assignments (E-value above 1e-6), no CDR3, stop codons, out-of-frame junctions, or ambiguous translated residues. V3J clonotypes were defined by identical inferred V gene, J gene, and CDR3 amino acid sequence. To compute the percentage overlap between repertoires, the number of shared unique clonotypes was divided by the size of the smaller repertoire. Three approaches were used to assess repertoire richness: RTK rarefaction, the Chao1 estimator, and Recon v2.1 estimates of unobserved clonotypes. OLGA was used to compute generation probabilities for all TCRbeta clonotypes that the gDNA method yielded from a few donors. TCRdb holds this immuneACCESS table with in-frame rearrangements only. Some clones are missing; in checked studies, unresolved V genes explain under half, and the rest has no known cause. V and J calls and clone size are copied from that table; D and trimming were computed from the DNA. The sample profile shows approximately 1.5 million clones; approximately 98% of them were found once. The ten largest clones add up to less than 0.55% of the sample.

On this clone: Its cognate antigen has yet to be identified. No base quality values were provided; no much bigger clone lies one nucleotide off.

Trimming removed 6 bases from V and 0 bases from J, leaving 12 bases between the germline ends. The germline V gene specifies SGHAT as CDR1 and FQNNGV as CDR2. Counted from cysteine to phenylalanine, this CDR3 has 15 amino acids. Only the CDR3 part of the read is kept: 45 bases, read in frame from the first base. The TCR sequence derives from a man in his thirties or forties in good health. This chain joins TRBV11-2 to TRBJ1-3, with a weak D call of TRBD1 (6 bases match). Sequencing was performed on naive CD4+ T cells sorted from blood. What this sample's cell subset or site label stands for: CD45RA+ positively selected. For the CDR3, the sequence is CASREGGFSGNTIYF. The DNA sequence follows: TGTGCCAGCAGGGAAGGGGGATTCTCTGGAAACACCATATATTTT.